The sequence of this TCR beta chain was determined in a study of glioma-infiltrating T cells. This clonotype was counted ten times or more. The iRepertoire nested amplicon-rescue multiplex PCR amplified TCR alpha and beta CDR3s from RNA. TCRdb independently ran MiXCR on the multiplex PCR reads; one entry per CDR3 protein. The sample lists about 200,000 distinct CDR3 sequences; 30% to 40% were seen once. The V gene lost 4 bases and the J gene lost 7 bases, with 8 bases spanning the gap. The V gene's germline CDR1 is MGHDK and CDR2 SYGVNS. This CDR3 is 11 amino acids long. The sample consisted of glioma tissue, nonneoplastic brain tissue, or PBMCs (not recorded which). This TCR was sampled from a human donor with low-grade glioma or glioblastoma, undergoing nonglioma brain surgery, or in good health (not recorded which). This chain links TRBV25-1 with TRBJ2-7; D unresolved. The DNA for the CDR3 is TGTGCCAGCAGTGCAAGCAAGGAGCAGTACTTC. Residues: CASSASKEQYF.